These T cell receptor beta chains were read from a single sample in a study of cytomegalovirus exposure and HLA in healthy donors. Sequencing was performed with immunoSEQ multiplex PCR; in TCRdb, only in-frame clones are kept and a portion is missing. The sample includes approximately 150,000 clones, roughly 85% seen only once; the top ten take around 3.7%. The sequenced sample consisted of PBMCs. These receptors all come from a male donor in good health and CMV-seronegative. CDR3s include the opening cysteine and the closing phenylalanine or tryptophan. Each record gives: D gene, clone size, V gene, J gene, CDR3 DNA, CDR3 protein. D genes are given only for firm matches. Clone size appears in some rows only: once, few, many, or a class for an expanded clone.

d_call: NA
clone_size: NA
v_call: TRBV5-1
j_call: TRBJ2-3
cdr3_nt: TGCGCCAGCAGGTCGCAGAGGGGACAAAGCACAGATACGCAGTATTTT
cdr3_aa: CASRSQRGQSTDTQYF

d_call: NA
clone_size: NA
v_call: TRBV7-7
j_call: TRBJ1-1
cdr3_nt: TGTGCTAGCAGCCCCCCCCGGCAGGGTTACACTGAAGCTTTCTTT
cdr3_aa: CASSPPRQGYTEAFF

d_call: NA
clone_size: NA
v_call: TRBV10-2
j_call: TRBJ2-2
cdr3_nt: TGCGCCAGCATACGGGGGGCTAACACCGGGGAGCTGTTTTTT
cdr3_aa: CASIRGANTGELFF

d_call: NA
clone_size: NA
v_call: TRBV11-2
j_call: TRBJ1-2
cdr3_nt: TGTGCCAGCAGCTTAGTTCCAGGGGTGGCTGGCTACACCTTC
cdr3_aa: CASSLVPGVAGYTF

d_call: TRBD2
clone_size: NA
v_call: TRBV7-9
j_call: TRBJ2-5
cdr3_nt: TGTGCCAGCAGTCCCTCAGGACTAGTCCAAGAGACCCAGTACTTC
cdr3_aa: CASSPSGLVQETQYF

d_call: TRBD2
clone_size: NA
v_call: TRBV6-5
j_call: TRBJ2-2
cdr3_nt: TGTGCCAGCAGTTACTCGCGGGGGGGCAACACCGGGGAGCTGTTTTTT
cdr3_aa: CASSYSRGGNTGELFF

d_call: TRBD1
clone_size: NA
v_call: TRBV7-7
j_call: TRBJ2-2
cdr3_nt: TGTGCCAGCAGCCCGACAGGGGAGTCGAACACCGGGGAGCTGTTTTTT
cdr3_aa: CASSPTGESNTGELFF

d_call: TRBD1
clone_size: once
v_call: TRBV27
j_call: TRBJ2-7
cdr3_nt: TGTGCCAGCAGTACAAGCACAGGGGTCGAGCAGTACTTC
cdr3_aa: CASSTSTGVEQYF

d_call: NA
clone_size: few
v_call: TRBV7-6
j_call: TRBJ2-1
cdr3_nt: TGTGCCAGCAGCCCCGGGGGAATCTCCTACAATGAGCAGTTCTTC
cdr3_aa: CASSPGGISYNEQFF

d_call: NA
clone_size: NA
v_call: TRBV6-4
j_call: TRBJ1-1
cdr3_nt: TGTGCCAGCAGTGAGAGACAGGATACGGGAACTGAAGCTTTCTTT
cdr3_aa: CASSERQDTGTEAFF

d_call: NA
clone_size: NA
v_call: TRBV7-2
j_call: TRBJ1-1
cdr3_nt: TGTGCCAGCAGCCCCCTCAGGGGACAAGGGAAAATGAACACTGAAGCTTTCTTT
cdr3_aa: CASSPLRGQGKMNTEAFF

d_call: NA
clone_size: NA
v_call: TRBV5-4
j_call: TRBJ2-7
cdr3_nt: TGTGCCAGCAGCTTTGGGGTCACGGGAAACTACGAGCAGTACTTC
cdr3_aa: CASSFGVTGNYEQYF

d_call: TRBD2
clone_size: NA
v_call: TRBV25-1
j_call: TRBJ2-3
cdr3_nt: TGTGCCAGCAGTGAGAGAAGCGGGAGTGTCACAGATACGCAGTATTTT
cdr3_aa: CASSERSGSVTDTQYF

d_call: NA
clone_size: NA
v_call: TRBV6-4
j_call: TRBJ2-3
cdr3_nt: TGTGCCAGCAGTGAGGCGGGTACTACAGATACGCAGTATTTT
cdr3_aa: CASSEAGTTDTQYF

d_call: NA
clone_size: NA
v_call: TRBV4-3
j_call: TRBJ2-3
cdr3_nt: TGCGCCAGCAGCCAAGAGGTACAGGTTGCAGATACGCAGTATTTT
cdr3_aa: CASSQEVQVADTQYF

d_call: TRBD2
clone_size: NA
v_call: TRBV15
j_call: TRBJ2-2
cdr3_nt: TGTGCCACCAGCAGAGTACTAGCGGGAGGAGGCGGGGAGCTGTTTTTT
cdr3_aa: CATSRVLAGGGGELFF

d_call: NA
clone_size: few
v_call: TRBV2
j_call: TRBJ1-6
cdr3_nt: TGTGCCAGCAGTGTGGGGGGGAGTTCGGAATCACCCCTCCACTTT
cdr3_aa: CASSVGGSSESPLHF

d_call: NA
clone_size: NA
v_call: TRBV15
j_call: TRBJ1-1
cdr3_nt: TGTGCCACCAGCAGGGGGAGGGACACTGAAGCTTTCTTT
cdr3_aa: CATSRGRDTEAFF

d_call: NA
clone_size: NA
v_call: TRBV4-3
j_call: TRBJ2-7
cdr3_nt: TGCGCCAGCAGCCCAACGAGGAGGATAAACTACGAGCAGTACTTC
cdr3_aa: CASSPTRRINYEQYF

d_call: TRBD2
clone_size: NA
v_call: TRBV4-1
j_call: TRBJ2-7
cdr3_nt: TGCGCCAGCAGCGAATTAGCGGGAGTTAACTACGAGCAGTACTTC
cdr3_aa: CASSELAGVNYEQYF

d_call: TRBD2
clone_size: NA
v_call: TRBV19
j_call: TRBJ2-5
cdr3_nt: TGTGCCAGCCTACCCTATAGCGGGAGCCAAGAGACCCAGTACTTC
cdr3_aa: CASLPYSGSQETQYF

d_call: TRBD1
clone_size: once
v_call: TRBV10-2
j_call: TRBJ2-3
cdr3_nt: TGCGCCACCTACGGACAGGGCACAGATACGCAGTATTTT
cdr3_aa: CATYGQGTDTQYF

d_call: TRBD1
clone_size: NA
v_call: TRBV5-4
j_call: TRBJ1-4
cdr3_nt: TGTGCCAGCAGCTCCGGGACAGGTGGTGCTAATGAAAAACTGTTTTTT
cdr3_aa: CASSSGTGGANEKLFF

d_call: TRBD1
clone_size: few
v_call: TRBV28
j_call: TRBJ1-4
cdr3_nt: TGTGCCAGCAGTTCGACAGGGCTTAATGAAAAACTGTTTTTT
cdr3_aa: CASSSTGLNEKLFF

d_call: NA
clone_size: once
v_call: TRBV19
j_call: TRBJ2-7
cdr3_nt: TGTGCCAGCCAATACCGGGACAACTCCTACGAGCAGTACTTC
cdr3_aa: CASQYRDNSYEQYF

d_call: TRBD2
clone_size: NA
v_call: TRBV5-5
j_call: TRBJ2-7
cdr3_nt: TGTGCCAGCAGCGTGGGACCGGGACTAGCGGACGAGCAGTACTTC
cdr3_aa: CASSVGPGLADEQYF